The sequence of this TCR beta chain was determined in a study of monozygotic twins with inflammatory bowel disease. TCRdb derives one entry per CDR3 protein from the 5' RACE reads, leaving out DNA. This table holds around 150,000 distinct CDR3 sequences. Germline values: CDR1 SGHDT, CDR2 YYEEEE. The CDR3 is made up of 15 amino acids. V is TRBV5-6 and J is TRBJ2-3; the D call of TRBD2 rests on TCRdb alone, since no DNA is present to check it. This TCR derives from a human donor with ulcerative colitis or Crohn's disease, or a healthy co-twin of an affected twin (not recorded which). Sequenced: blood. This CDR3 reads CASSLGGARTDTQYF.